This T cell receptor (beta chain) was found in a study of T cells in Graves' hyperthyroidism and ophthalmopathy. The wider study: Staff took peripheral blood when the initial diagnosis was made, before any treatment began.

Amplification of TCR beta CDR3 regions was performed using RNA transcripts as template. When the TCR CDR3 underwent first-round RT-PCR, the HTBI primer set was used. TCRdb fed the multiplex PCR reads into MiXCR, producing one record per CDR3 protein. The sample consists of roughly 400,000 distinct CDR3 sequences, over 11% of them appearing once. This clonotype was seen only a few times. On the basis of clinical symptoms, serum thyroxine and TRAb, thyroid ultrasound and orbital computed tomography, diagnoses were made. This CDR3 has 15 amino acids. Germline V lookup: CDR1 MNHNS, CDR2 SASEGT. V was pared by 2 bases and J by 3 bases, with 11 bases between.

This TCR came from a man aged 45 to 65 with Graves' ophthalmopathy. The material sequenced was blood. The chain employs TRBV6-1 and TRBJ2-1; perhaps TRBD1 as D (6 bases). As DNA, the CDR3 is TGTGCCAGCAGTGAACACAGGGTGAGCTACAATGAGCAGTTCTTC. This translates into CASSEHRVSYNEQFF.